The 9 T cell receptor beta chains below all came from one sample that was sequenced in a study of early T cells in non-severe SARS-CoV-2 infection. TCRdb reprocessed the 5' RACE reads via MiXCR and lists one record per CDR3 protein. The data contain 40,000 to 45,000 distinct CDR3 sequences, 9% to 15% of them singletons. The specimen sequenced was whole blood. The source is an adult who was a healthcare worker with PCR-confirmed SARS-CoV-2 infection or an uninfected control (not recorded which).

This clonotype was detected ten times or more. The V gene is TRBV5-1, the J gene TRBJ1-3; no firm D call. Germline lookup yields CDR1 SGHRS and CDR2 YFSETQ. The CDR3 is 14 amino acids. V lost 2 bases to trimming and J lost 4 bases, with 10 bases between them. CDR3: CASSLESSGNTIYF. DNA for the CDR3: TGCGCCAGCAGCTTAGAATCCAGCGGAAACACCATATATTTT. The whole variable domain, filled in from reference TRBV5-1 and TRBJ1-3, reads KAGVTQTPRYLIKTRGQQVTLSCSPISGHRSVSWYQQTPGQGLQFLFEYFSETQRNKGNFPGRFSGRQFSNSRSEMNVSTLELGDSALYLCASSLESSGNTIYFGEGSWLTVV.

The V gene is TRBV7-2, the J gene TRBJ2-3, with 8 bases identical to TRBD2. Unmatched junction bases numbered 8, after V lost 5 bases and J lost 4 bases. The CDR3 runs 15 residues. Germline CDR1 SGHTA, CDR2 FQGNSA. For the CDR3, the DNA is TGTGCCAGCAGCCCAAGCGGGAGTCTCGCAGATACGCAGTATTTT. The encoded protein is CASSPSGSLADTQYF. The full variable domain, its missing parts supplied by reference TRBV7-2 and TRBJ2-3, is GAGVSQSPSNKVTEKGKDVELRCDPISGHTALYWYRQSLGQGLEFLIYFQGNSAPDKSGLPSDRFSAERTGGSVSTLTIQRTQQEDSAVYLCASSPSGSLADTQYFGPGTRLTVL.

This clonotype has more than one count but fewer than ten. The rearrangement joins TRBV27 to TRBJ1-1; the D is unclear. The CDR3 loop spans 15 amino acids. Germline loops: CDR1 MNHEY, CDR2 SMNVEV (reference sequence). Trimming left V 2 bases short and J 3 bases short, with 13 bases between. This CDR3 is CASSLVMFGDTEAFF. The CDR3 DNA sequence: TGTGCCAGCAGTTTAGTCATGTTTGGGGACACTGAAGCTTTCTTT.

The chain combines TRBV29-1 with TRBJ2-2, with D hard to call. Germline CDR1 and CDR2: SQVTM and ANQGSEA. The ends were cut back, 6 bases at V and 2 bases at J, with 7 bases in the middle. This CDR3 is built from 12 residues. CDR3 amino acids: CSVRSNTGELFF. The CDR3 coding sequence is TGCAGCGTGAGAAGCAACACCGGGGAGCTGTTTTTT.

In this sample, this clonotype turned up many times. The chain employs TRBV20-1 and TRBJ2-5, with TRBD2 identical over 11 bases. Per the germline V gene, CDR1 is DFQATT and CDR2 is SNEGSKA (reference sequence). The CDR3 is made up of 15 amino acids. Trimming at V came to 5 bases and at J to 5 bases, leaving 10 bases not matched to a gene. The CDR3 DNA follows: TGCAGTGCTTTCCACCCGACTAGCGGGGCGGAGACCCAGTACTTC. It translates to CSAFHPTSGAETQYF.

This clonotype was counted many times. The chain couples TRBV15 to TRBJ2-5; TRBD1 is a possible D gene (6 bases). Trimming removed 6 bases at V and 7 bases at J, with 21 bases between. The CDR3 consists of 15 residues. Germline V CDR1 and CDR2: LNHNV, YYDKDF (reference sequence). CDR3 in amino acids: CATRKGRQGLGTQYF. The DNA for the CDR3 is TGTGCCACCAGAAAAGGGCGGCAGGGGTTGGGGACCCAGTACTTC.

Worth noting for this clonotype: Just one base apart from a much larger clone, this may be a read error. This sequence joins TRBV5-1 and TRBJ2-1; no clear D. The CDR3 contains 13 residues. Germline V gene lookup returns CDR1 SGHRS and CDR2 YFSETQ. Here the CDR3 reads CASTSPGNNKQFF. The CDR3 nucleotides are TGCGCCAGCACGAGTCCGGGTAACAATAAGCAGTTCTTC.

This clonotype has ten or more counts. This chain connects TRBV4-3 to TRBJ2-2, with D unresolved. CDR1 LGHNA and CDR2 YSLEER come from the germline V gene. V dropped 4 bases and J dropped 0 bases, with 6 bases sitting between them. The CDR3 consists of 14 residues. The CDR3 sequence: CASSPSTNTGELFF. CDR3 coding DNA: TGCGCCAGCAGCCCCTCAACGAACACCGGGGAGCTGTTTTTT.

This clonotype occurred many times. V is TRBV11-2 and J is TRBJ2-3; tentatively, D is TRBD2 (5 bases). The CDR3 covers 14 residues. Germline CDR1 and CDR2: SGHAT and FQNNGV. Between the trimmed V and J ends, which lost 5 bases and 3 bases, there was a span of 12 bases. The CDR3 bases are TGTGCCAGCAGCCTAGCCAGGATTACAGATACGCAGTATTTT. It yields the protein CASSLARITDTQYF.